What follows are 5 T cell receptor beta chains derived from one specimen sequenced in a study of T cell changes during pregnancy in multiple sclerosis. Clones were read by immunoSEQ multiplex PCR, and TCRdb kept only the in-frame ones, dropping some. The repertoire holds 45,000 to 65,000 clones, with about 93% as singletons. Sequenced here: CD8+ T cells from peripheral blood mononuclear cells, sampled in the third trimester of pregnancy. The receptors were gathered from a female donor with multiple sclerosis, enrolled in a pregnancy study.

This clone was observed a single time. The chain employs TRBV21-1 and TRBJ1-2; TRBD1, the D gene given by the table, was not confirmed from the DNA. TRBV21-1 is labeled a pseudogene. The CDR3 spans 15 residues. The CDR3 reads CASSKNGRFNYGYTF. Here the CDR3 DNA reads TGTGCCAGCAGCAAAAACGGCAGGTTCAACTATGGCTACACCTTC.

The table lists this clone with a count of one. The rearrangement uses TRBV30 and TRBJ1-1, with D possibly being TRBD1 (6 bases). Germline V gene sequence: CDR1 GTSNPN, CDR2 SVGIG (reference sequence). V was shortened by 0 bases and J by 4 bases, with 12 bases between the two germline ends. The CDR3 spans 14 residues. The CDR3 region is CAWSVSQGRTEAFF. CDR3 DNA: TGTGCCTGGAGTGTATCACAGGGTCGCACTGAAGCTTTCTTT.

V usage is TRBV7-8 and J usage is TRBJ2-7; TRBD2 aligns across 8 bases. V lost 5 bases, J lost 3 bases, and 12 bases stayed unmatched. The CDR3 is 16 residues long. CDR1 and CDR2 (germline): SGHVS, FQNEAQ. This chain's CDR3 is CASSQLSGSSYYEQYF. For the CDR3, the DNA is TGTGCCAGCAGCCAGCTAAGCGGGAGCTCTTACTACGAGCAGTACTTC.

On this clone itself: Other DNA sequences in this sample translate to the same CDR3. The rearrangement uses TRBV28 and TRBJ1-1, with 8 positions matching TRBD1. This CDR3 region has 14 residues. Looked up from germline, CDR1 is MDHEN and CDR2 is SYDVKM. The V and J ends lost 6 bases and 1 base, in that order; junction bases with no gene match: 4. CDR3 sequence: CASSPTGGNTEAFF. The CDR3 DNA reads as TGTGCCAGCAGCCCAACAGGGGGGAACACTGAAGCTTTCTTT. The variable domain in full, completed from reference TRBV28 and TRBJ1-1, reads DVKVTQSSRYLVKRTGEKVFLECVQDMDHENMFWYRQDPGLGLRLIYFSYDVKMKEKGDIPEGYSVSREKKERFSLILESASTNQTSMYLCASSPTGGNTEAFFGQGTRLTVV.

V usage is TRBV13 and J usage is TRBJ2-3; D is uncertain. Trimming stripped 5 bases from V and 0 bases from J, with 3 bases between. The CDR3 is 12 residues long. The germline gives CDR1 PRHDT, CDR2 FYEKMQ (reference sequence). The CDR3 spells CASSTSTDTQYF. The CDR3 nucleotides are TGTGCCAGCAGCACTAGCACAGATACGCAGTATTTT.